These 9 T cell receptor beta chains were all obtained from the same sample, sequenced in a study of T cell responses to AZD1222 COVID-19 vaccine (dated by TCRdb to the early 2020s). Taken with the paper, the label for time point translates to: baseline before first vaccination. Library creation used the immunoSEQ multiplex PCR assay. TCRdb retrieved this table from immuneACCESS and kept in-frame rearrangements only. Not all clones are present; in checked studies, unresolved V genes account for under half, and no reason is known for the remainder. The table for this sample lists about 140,000 clones; about 89% of them were counted only once. The ten largest clonotypes hold approximately 4.5% of the sample. Here the sequenced sample was peripheral blood, taken on day 0 of AZD1222 vaccination. The source is an adult in good health.

The rearrangement links TRBV27 to TRBJ1-1, with a weak D call TRBD1 (5 bases). With 6 bases removed from V and 3 bases from J, the gap between germline ends came to 23 bases. The CDR3 loop spans 17 amino acids. Germline V gene data show CDR1 as MNHEY and CDR2 as SMNVEV (reference sequence). The CDR3 DNA sequence: TGTGCCAGCAGCCCCCGGGGGGGGAGAGGAATGGACACTGAAGCTTTCTTT. Translation gives CASSPRGGRGMDTEAFF.

This chain uses TRBV27 with TRBJ1-1, with D unresolved. The CDR3 is 16 amino acids. The V end was cut by 5 bases, the J end by 4 bases, with 20 bases between. Germline assignment: CDR1 MNHEY and CDR2 SMNVEV (reference sequence). In DNA form, the CDR3 reads TGTGCCAGCAGTCCACAATCGATTGGGGTGGGCACTGAAGCTTTCTTT. Protein sequence: CASSPQSIGVGTEAFF.

The V gene is TRBV7-3, the J gene TRBJ2-5; the D is unclear. From germline, CDR1 is SGHTA and CDR2 FQGTGA. Deletions cut 1 base from V and 5 bases from J, with 8 bases between. The CDR3 is made up of 13 amino acids. CDR3 nucleotide sequence: TGTGCCAGCAGCTTAATAAGTAGTGAGACCCAGTACTTC. Translated, it gives CASSLISSETQYF.

The CDR3 loop reads CASSLGLRPWESDTQYF. In DNA form, the CDR3 reads TGTGCCAGCAGCTTAGGTCTTCGGCCCTGGGAATCAGATACGCAGTATTTT. The chain employs TRBV7-9 and TRBJ2-3; no definite D call. Germline CDR1 reads SEHNR; CDR2 reads FQNEAQ (reference sequence). The V end lost 1 base, the J end lost 4 bases, and 18 bases lay between the germline ends. CDR3 length: 17 residues. Based on the CDR3 plus reference TRBV7-9 and TRBJ2-3, the full variable domain is DTGVSQNPRHKITKRGQNVTFRCDPISEHNRLYWYRQTLGQGPEFLTYFQNEAQLEKSRLLSDRFSAERPKGSFSTLEIQRTEQGDSAMYLCASSLGLRPWESDTQYFGPGTRLTVL.

This chain links TRBV7-3 with TRBJ2-1; 10 bases line up with TRBD2. CDR3 length: 17 residues. Trimming removed 2 bases from V and 7 bases from J; junction bases left unmatched: 11. Looked up from germline, CDR1 is SGHTA and CDR2 is FQGTGA. The CDR3 bases are TGTGCCAGCAGCTTACCTAGCGGGAGTTTGCATGGGAATGAGCAGTTCTTC. Its protein product is CASSLPSGSLHGNEQFF.

This chain uses TRBV2 with TRBJ1-2; 7 nucleotides agree with TRBD1. Germline V lookup: CDR1 SNHLY, CDR2 FYNNEI. Germline trimming cut 8 bases from V and 5 bases from J; bases unmatched to any gene: 8. CDR3 size: 13 residues. CDR3 protein: CASGTAPEYGYTF. The CDR3 nucleotides are TGTGCCAGCGGGACAGCCCCTGAGTATGGCTACACCTTC.

The chain combines TRBV11-2 with TRBJ1-1; D is possibly TRBD1 (6 bases). CDR1 is SGHAT, CDR2 FQNNGV, per germline. Trimming cost V 3 bases and J 8 bases, with 10 bases left between them. The CDR3 runs 12 residues. The CDR3: CASSFSGTEAFF. CDR3 bases: TGTGCCAGCAGCTTTTCAGGGACAGAAGCTTTCTTT.

This chain uses TRBV28 with TRBJ1-5, with 11 bases matching TRBD1. Germline trimming cut 6 bases from V and 3 bases from J; bases unmatched to any gene: 7. This CDR3 has 16 amino acids. Germline CDR1 MDHEN, CDR2 SYDVKM. CDR3 in amino acids: CASSRGTGGPNQPQHF. The CDR3 nucleotides read TGTGCCAGCAGCCGAGGGACAGGGGGTCCCAATCAGCCCCAGCATTTT. The full variable domain, its missing parts supplied by reference TRBV28 and TRBJ1-5, is DVKVTQSSRYLVKRTGEKVFLECVQDMDHENMFWYRQDPGLGLRLIYFSYDVKMKEKGDIPEGYSVSREKKERFSLILESASTNQTSMYLCASSRGTGGPNQPQHFGDGTRLSIL.

The rearrangement links TRBV5-6 to TRBJ2-5; D remains unclear. V lost 1 base to trimming and J lost 4 bases, with 5 bases between them. Germline CDR1 and CDR2: SGHDT and YYEEEE. CDR3 length: 12 amino acids. The CDR3 sequence: CASSLRRETQYF. Here the CDR3 DNA reads TGTGCCAGCAGCTTGAGGCGAGAGACCCAGTACTTC.